This note documents a single TCR beta chain sequence. The method was immunoSEQ multiplex PCR; TCRdb's version includes in-frame clones alone and lacks a portion of them. The table records roughly 710,000 clones, approximately 85% of them present only once. This entry is derived from a study of shared T cell receptors in the human thymus. CDR1 and CDR2 (germline): SEHNR, FQNEAQ (reference sequence). With 8 bases removed from V and 0 bases from J, the gap between germline ends came to 25 bases. The CDR3 length is 18 residues. These records were also assigned to another study, of human thymus T cells. That study reports: The thymus was resected at corrective cardiac surgery. Thymic and blood repertoires appeared to carry a bias in their V and J gene usage. Among unrelated individuals, related research reported thymic repertoires that overlapped highly.

This chain connects TRBV7-9 to TRBJ2-5; maybe TRBD1 (6 bases). This clonotype was obtained from a girl under three years old with a congenital heart defect. The sequenced sample consisted of thymocytes. CDR3 amino acids: CASEGGYGNREYQETQYF. As DNA, the CDR3 is TGTGCCAGCGAGGGTGGCTATGGCAACAGGGAGTACCAAGAGACCCAGTACTTC.